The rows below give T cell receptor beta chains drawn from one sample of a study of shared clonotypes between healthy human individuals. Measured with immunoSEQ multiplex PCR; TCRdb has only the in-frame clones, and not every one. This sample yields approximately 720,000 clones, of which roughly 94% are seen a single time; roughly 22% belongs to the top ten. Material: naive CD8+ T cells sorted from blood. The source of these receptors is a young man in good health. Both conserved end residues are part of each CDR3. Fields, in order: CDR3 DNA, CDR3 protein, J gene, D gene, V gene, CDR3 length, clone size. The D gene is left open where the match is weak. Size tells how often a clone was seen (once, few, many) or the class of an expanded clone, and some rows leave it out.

TGTGCCAGCAGTAACTCTGCCTACAATGAGCAGTTCTTC,CASSNSAYNEQFF,TRBJ2-1,-,TRBV6-5,13,-
TGTGCCAGCAGCACGGGACTAGCGACCGAGCAGTTCTTC,CASSTGLATEQFF,TRBJ2-1,TRBD2,TRBV9,13,-
TGTGCCAGCAGTTCCTCTCAGGCCGGGGAGCTGTTTTTT,CASSSSQAGELFF,TRBJ2-2,-,TRBV28,13,-
TGCGCCAGCAGCCAAGATAGTGGGTCCCGCGGCTACGAGCAGTACTTC,CASSQDSGSRGYEQYF,TRBJ2-7,-,TRBV4-1,16,-
TGTGCCAGCAGCACCAGAGGAGGAGCACCATCGAGGGATACGCAGTATTTT,CASSTRGGAPSRDTQYF,TRBJ2-3,-,TRBV9,17,once
TGTGCCAGCAGCCAGTGGGGGGGCAGAGAAGAAACGCAGTATTTT,CASSQWGGREETQYF,TRBJ2-3,-,TRBV7-9,15,-
TGTGCCAGCAGCCCCGGGAACATTCAGTACTTC,CASSPGNIQYF,TRBJ2-4,-,TRBV9,11,-
TGTGCCAGTAGTACCGCAGGACTGGACCAGCATTTT,CASSTAGLDQHF,TRBJ1-5,-,TRBV19,12,-
TGTGCCAGCTCGGGACACCGCACAGATACGCAGTATTTT,CASSGHRTDTQYF,TRBJ2-3,-,TRBV2,13,-
TGTGCCTGGAGTGTACACATGAACACTGAAGCTTTCTTT,CAWSVHMNTEAFF,TRBJ1-1,-,TRBV30,13,-
TGTGCCAGCAGCTTGGCGGGGACAGGTAATCAGCCCCAGCATTTT,CASSLAGTGNQPQHF,TRBJ1-5,TRBD1,TRBV5-6,15,few
TGCGCCAGCAGCTTGGCAGTAAGGACCGAACCCTACAATGAGCAGTTCTTC,CASSLAVRTEPYNEQFF,TRBJ2-1,-,TRBV5-1,17,-
TGTGCCATCAGCCCGAGGACTAGCGGGGATGAGCAGTTCTTC,CAISPRTSGDEQFF,TRBJ2-1,TRBD2,TRBV10-3,14,once
TGTTTTGTAGAAAGCCCGGGACTAGAAAACACCGGGGAGCTGTTTTTT,CFVESPGLENTGELFF,TRBJ2-2,TRBD2,TRBV7-8,16,-